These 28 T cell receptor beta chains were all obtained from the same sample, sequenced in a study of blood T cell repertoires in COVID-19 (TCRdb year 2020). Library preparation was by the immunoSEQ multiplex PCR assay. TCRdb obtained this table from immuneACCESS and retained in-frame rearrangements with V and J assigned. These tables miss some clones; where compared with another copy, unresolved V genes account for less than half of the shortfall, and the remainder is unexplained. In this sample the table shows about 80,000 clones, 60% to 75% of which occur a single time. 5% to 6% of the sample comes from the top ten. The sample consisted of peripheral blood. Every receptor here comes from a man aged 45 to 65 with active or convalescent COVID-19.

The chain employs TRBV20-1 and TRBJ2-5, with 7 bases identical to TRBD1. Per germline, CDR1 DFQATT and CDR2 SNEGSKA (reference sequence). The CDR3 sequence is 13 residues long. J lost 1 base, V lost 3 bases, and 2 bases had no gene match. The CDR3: CSASKGAQETQYF. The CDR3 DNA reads TGCAGTGCTAGTAAGGGGGCCCAAGAGACCCAGTACTTC.

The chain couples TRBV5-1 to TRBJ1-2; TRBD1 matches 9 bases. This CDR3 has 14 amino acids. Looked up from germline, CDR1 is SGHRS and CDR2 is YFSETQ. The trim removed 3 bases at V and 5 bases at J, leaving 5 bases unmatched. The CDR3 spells CASSSGQGVYGYTF. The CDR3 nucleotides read TGCGCCAGCAGCTCGGGACAGGGTGTATATGGCTACACCTTC.

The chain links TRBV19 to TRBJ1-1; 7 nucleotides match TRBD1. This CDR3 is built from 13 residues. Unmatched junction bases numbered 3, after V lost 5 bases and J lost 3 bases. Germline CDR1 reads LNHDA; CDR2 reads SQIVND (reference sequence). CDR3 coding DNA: TGTGCCAGTAGTTACCAGGGGGACACTGAAGCTTTCTTT. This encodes CASSYQGDTEAFF.

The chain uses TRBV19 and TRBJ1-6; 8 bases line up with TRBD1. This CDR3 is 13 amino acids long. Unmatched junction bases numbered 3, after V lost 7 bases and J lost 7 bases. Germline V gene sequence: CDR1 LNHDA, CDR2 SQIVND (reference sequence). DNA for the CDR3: TGTGCCAGTAACGACAGGGGAAATTCACCCCTCCACTTT. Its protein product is CASNDRGNSPLHF.

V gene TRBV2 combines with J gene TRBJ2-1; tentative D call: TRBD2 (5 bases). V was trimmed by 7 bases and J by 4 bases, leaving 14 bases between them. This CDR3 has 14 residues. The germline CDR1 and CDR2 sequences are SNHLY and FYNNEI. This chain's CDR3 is CASIAEASYNEQFF. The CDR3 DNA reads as TGTGCCAGCATTGCGGAGGCCTCATACAATGAGCAGTTCTTC.

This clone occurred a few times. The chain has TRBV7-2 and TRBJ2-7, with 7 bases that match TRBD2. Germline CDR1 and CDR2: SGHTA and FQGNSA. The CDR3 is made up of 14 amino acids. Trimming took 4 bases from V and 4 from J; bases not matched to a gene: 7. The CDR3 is CASSSRLGGYEQYF. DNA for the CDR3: TGTGCCAGCAGCTCCCGCCTCGGGGGGTACGAGCAGTACTTC.

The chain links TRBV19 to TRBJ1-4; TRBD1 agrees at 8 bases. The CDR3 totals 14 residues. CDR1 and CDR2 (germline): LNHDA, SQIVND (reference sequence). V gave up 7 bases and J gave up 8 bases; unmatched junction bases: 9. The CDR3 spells CASNPTGVAEKLFF. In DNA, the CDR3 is TGTGCCAGTAACCCGACAGGGGTTGCGGAAAAACTGTTTTTT.

The CDR3: CASSPTGLGGYTF. Here the CDR3 DNA reads TGTGCCAGCAGTCCGACAGGCCTGGGAGGCTACACCTTC. The rearrangement joins TRBV6-2 or TRBV6-3 to TRBJ1-2, with D possibly being TRBD1 (6 bases). The V gene's germline CDR1 is MNHEY and CDR2 SVGEGT. The CDR3 is 13 amino acids. Trimming cost V 5 bases and J 8 bases, with 15 bases left between them.

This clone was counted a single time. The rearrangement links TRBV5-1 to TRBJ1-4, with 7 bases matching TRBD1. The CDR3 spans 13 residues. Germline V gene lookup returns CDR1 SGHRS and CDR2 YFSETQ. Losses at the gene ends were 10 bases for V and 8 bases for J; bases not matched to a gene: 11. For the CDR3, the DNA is TGCGCCTCCAAAACCGGCAGGGGGGAAAAACTGTTTTTT. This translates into CASKTGRGEKLFF.

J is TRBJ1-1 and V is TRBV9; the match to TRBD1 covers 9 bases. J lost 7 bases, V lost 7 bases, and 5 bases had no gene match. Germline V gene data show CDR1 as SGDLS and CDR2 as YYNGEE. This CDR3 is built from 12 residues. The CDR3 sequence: CASGTGIHEAFF. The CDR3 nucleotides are TGTGCCAGCGGGACAGGGATTCATGAAGCTTTCTTT.

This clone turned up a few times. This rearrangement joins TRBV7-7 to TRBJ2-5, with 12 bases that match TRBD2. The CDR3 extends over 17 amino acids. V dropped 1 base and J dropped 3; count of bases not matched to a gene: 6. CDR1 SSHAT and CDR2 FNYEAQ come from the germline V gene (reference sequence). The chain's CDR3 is CASSLVASGGAEETQYF. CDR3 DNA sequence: TGTGCCAGCAGCTTAGTCGCTAGCGGGGGGGCCGAAGAGACCCAGTACTTC.

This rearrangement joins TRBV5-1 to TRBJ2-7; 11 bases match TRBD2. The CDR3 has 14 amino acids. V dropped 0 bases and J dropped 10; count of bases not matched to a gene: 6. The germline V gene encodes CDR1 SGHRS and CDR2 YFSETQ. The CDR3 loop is CASSLGVAGGQQYF. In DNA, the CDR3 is TGCGCCAGCAGCTTGGGCGTAGCGGGGGGGCAACAGTACTTC.

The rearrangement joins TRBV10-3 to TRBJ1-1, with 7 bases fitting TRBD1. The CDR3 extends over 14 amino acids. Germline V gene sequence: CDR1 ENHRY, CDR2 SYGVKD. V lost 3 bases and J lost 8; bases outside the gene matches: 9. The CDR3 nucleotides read TGTGCCATCAGTGATAAGCGGGGGACAGACGAAGCTTTCTTT. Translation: CAISDKRGTDEAFF.

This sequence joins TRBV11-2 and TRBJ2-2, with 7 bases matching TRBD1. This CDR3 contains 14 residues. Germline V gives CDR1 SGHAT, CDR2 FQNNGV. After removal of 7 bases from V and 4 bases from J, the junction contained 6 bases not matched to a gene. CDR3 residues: CASNSRQGTGELFF. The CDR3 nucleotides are TGTGCCAGCAATTCTCGACAGGGCACCGGGGAGCTGTTTTTT. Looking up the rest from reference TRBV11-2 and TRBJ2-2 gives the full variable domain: EAGVAQSPRYKIIEKRQSVAFWCNPISGHATLYWYQQILGQGPKLLIQFQNNGVVDDSQLPKDRFSAERLKGVDSTLKIQPAKLEDSAVYLCASNSRQGTGELFFGEGSRLTVL.

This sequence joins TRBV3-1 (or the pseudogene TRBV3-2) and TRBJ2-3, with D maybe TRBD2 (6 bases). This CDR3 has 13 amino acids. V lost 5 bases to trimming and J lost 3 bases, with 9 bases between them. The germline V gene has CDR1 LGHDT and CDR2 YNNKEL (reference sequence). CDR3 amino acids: CASSGSGTDTQYF. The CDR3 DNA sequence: TGTGCCAGCAGCGGGAGCGGGACAGATACGCAGTATTTT.

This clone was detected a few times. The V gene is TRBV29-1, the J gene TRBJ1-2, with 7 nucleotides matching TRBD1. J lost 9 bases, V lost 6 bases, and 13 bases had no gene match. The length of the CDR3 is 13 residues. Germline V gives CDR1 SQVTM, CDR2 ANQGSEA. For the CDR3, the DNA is TGCAGCGTACCATCCCGGGACAGTCTGAGCTACACCTTC. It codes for CSVPSRDSLSYTF.

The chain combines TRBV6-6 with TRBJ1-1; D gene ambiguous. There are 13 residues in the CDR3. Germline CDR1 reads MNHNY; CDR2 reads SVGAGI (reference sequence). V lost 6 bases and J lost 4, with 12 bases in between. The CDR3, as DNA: TGTGCCAGCAGCCTCGAACGGGGCACTGAAGCTTTCTTT. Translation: CASSLERGTEAFF.

The DNA for the CDR3 is TGTGCCAGCAGTTTAAATACAGAGAACTATGGCTACACCTTC. Translation gives CASSLNTENYGYTF. The rearrangement links TRBV27 to TRBJ1-2, with no clear D. CDR1 and CDR2 (germline): MNHEY, SMNVEV (reference sequence). The CDR3 loop spans 14 amino acids. V gave up 2 bases and J gave up 2 bases, with 9 bases separating them.

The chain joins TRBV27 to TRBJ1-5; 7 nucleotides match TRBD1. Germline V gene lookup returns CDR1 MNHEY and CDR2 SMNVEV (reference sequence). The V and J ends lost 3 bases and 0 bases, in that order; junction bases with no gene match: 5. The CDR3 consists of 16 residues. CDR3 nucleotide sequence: TGTGCCAGCAGTTTGAGGGGGCCCTATAGCAATCAGCCCCAGCATTTT. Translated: CASSLRGPYSNQPQHF.

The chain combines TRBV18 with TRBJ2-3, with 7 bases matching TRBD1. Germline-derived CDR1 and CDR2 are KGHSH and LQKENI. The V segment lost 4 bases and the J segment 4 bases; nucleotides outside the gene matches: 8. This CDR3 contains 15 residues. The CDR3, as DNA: TGTGCCAGCTCACGAGGGGGCAGATTAGCAGATACGCAGTATTTT. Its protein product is CASSRGGRLADTQYF. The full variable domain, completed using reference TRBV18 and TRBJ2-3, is NAGVMQNPRHLVRRRGQEARLRCSPMKGHSHVYWYRQLPEEGLKFMVYLQKENIIDESGMPKERFSAEFPKEGPSILRIQQVVRGDSAAYFCASSRGGRLADTQYFGPGTRLTVL.

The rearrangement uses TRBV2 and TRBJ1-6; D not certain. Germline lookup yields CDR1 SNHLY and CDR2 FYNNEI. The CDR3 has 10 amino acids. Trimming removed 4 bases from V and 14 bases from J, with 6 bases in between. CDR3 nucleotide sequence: TGTGCCAGCAGTGGGCTGGCCCTCCACTTT. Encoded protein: CASSGLALHF.

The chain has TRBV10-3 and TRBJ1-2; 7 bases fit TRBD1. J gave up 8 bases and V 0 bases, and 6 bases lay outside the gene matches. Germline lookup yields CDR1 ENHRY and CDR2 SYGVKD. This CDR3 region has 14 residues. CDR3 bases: TGTGCCATCAGTGAGTCGAGGCAGGGGGACGGCTACACCTTC. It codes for CAISESRQGDGYTF.

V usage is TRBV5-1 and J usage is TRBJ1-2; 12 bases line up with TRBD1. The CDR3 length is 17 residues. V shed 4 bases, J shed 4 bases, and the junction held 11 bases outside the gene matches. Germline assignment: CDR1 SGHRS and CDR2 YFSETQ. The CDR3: CASSAGQGASSGYGYTF. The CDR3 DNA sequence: TGCGCCAGCAGCGCGGGACAGGGGGCATCTAGCGGCTATGGCTACACCTTC.

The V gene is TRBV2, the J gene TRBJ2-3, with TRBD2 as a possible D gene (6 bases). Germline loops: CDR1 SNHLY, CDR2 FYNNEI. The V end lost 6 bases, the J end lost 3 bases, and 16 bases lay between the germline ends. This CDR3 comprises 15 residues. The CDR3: CASSDGWGETDTQYF. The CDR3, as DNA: TGTGCCAGCAGCGACGGTTGGGGGGAGACAGATACGCAGTATTTT.

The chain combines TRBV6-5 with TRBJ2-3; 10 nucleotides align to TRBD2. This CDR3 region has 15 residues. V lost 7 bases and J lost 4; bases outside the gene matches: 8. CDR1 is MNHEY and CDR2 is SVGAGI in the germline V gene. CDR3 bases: TGTGCCAGCACCCATTTAGCGGGGGGTTCAGATACGCAGTATTTT. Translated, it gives CASTHLAGGSDTQYF.

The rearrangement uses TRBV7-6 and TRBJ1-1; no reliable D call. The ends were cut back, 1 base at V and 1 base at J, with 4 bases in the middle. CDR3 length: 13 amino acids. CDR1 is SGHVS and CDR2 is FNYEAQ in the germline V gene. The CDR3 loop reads CASSLGQNTEAFF. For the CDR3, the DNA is TGTGCCAGCAGCTTAGGGCAGAACACTGAAGCTTTCTTT.

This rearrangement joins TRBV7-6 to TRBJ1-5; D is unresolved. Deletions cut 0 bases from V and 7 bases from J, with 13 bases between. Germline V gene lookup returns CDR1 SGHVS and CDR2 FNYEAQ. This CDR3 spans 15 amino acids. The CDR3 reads CASSLAAVSGQPQHF. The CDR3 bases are TGTGCCAGCAGCTTAGCGGCGGTGAGTGGGCAGCCCCAGCATTTT.

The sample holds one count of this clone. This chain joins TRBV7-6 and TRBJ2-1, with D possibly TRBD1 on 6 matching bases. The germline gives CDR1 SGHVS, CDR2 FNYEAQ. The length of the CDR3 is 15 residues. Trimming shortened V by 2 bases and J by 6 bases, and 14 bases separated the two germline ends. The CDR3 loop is CASSLSGAHFNEQFF. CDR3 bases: TGTGCCAGCAGCTTATCAGGGGCCCACTTCAATGAGCAGTTCTTC.